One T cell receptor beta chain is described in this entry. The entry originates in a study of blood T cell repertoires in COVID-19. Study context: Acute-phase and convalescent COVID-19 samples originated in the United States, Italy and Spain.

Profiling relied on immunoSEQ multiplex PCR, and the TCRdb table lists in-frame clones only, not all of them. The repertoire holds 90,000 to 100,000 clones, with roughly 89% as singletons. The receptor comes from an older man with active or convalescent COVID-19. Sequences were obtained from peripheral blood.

The CDR3 sequence: CASSVSGLHGYTF. The CDR3 DNA sequence: TGTGCCAGCAGTGTATCCGGTTTACATGGCTACACCTTC. The rearrangement uses TRBV12-3 or TRBV12-4 and TRBJ1-2; no clear D gene. V lost 5 bases to trimming and J lost 6 bases, with 13 bases between them. The CDR3 is made up of 13 amino acids.